The sequence of this T cell receptor beta chain was determined in a study of T cell responses to AZD1222 COVID-19 vaccine. Sequenced by immunoSEQ multiplex PCR; TCRdb stores in-frame clones only, minus some. The profile shows about 96,000 clones, approximately 90% of them singletons. Findings and caveats of the study: Among vaccine-associated CD4 TCRs, coverage spanned spike, with dominance at 160-218 and 743-854. Females made up more of the donors, who were largely white British, and clonal diversity may have come out too low. The study reported that nearly half of spike-specific TCRs target unmutated variant regions. Baseline seropositives among AZD1222 recipients totaled only 5 to 7.

J lost 2 bases, V lost 4 bases, and 12 bases had no gene match. CDR1 SEHNR and CDR2 FQNEAQ come from the germline V gene (reference sequence). The CDR3 extends over 17 amino acids. In the case of this clone: Its antigen remains unidentified.

The sample was peripheral blood, taken on day 0 of AZD1222 vaccination. The rearrangement links TRBV7-9 to TRBJ2-3, with 7 bases aligning to TRBD2. The TCR originated in an adult in good health. The CDR3 DNA follows: TGTGCCAGCAGCTCTGAAATAGCGGGTTCCAACACAGATACGCAGTATTTT. It translates to CASSSEIAGSNTDTQYF. The variable domain in full, completed from reference TRBV7-9 and TRBJ2-3, reads DTGVSQNPRHKITKRGQNVTFRCDPISEHNRLYWYRQTLGQGPEFLTYFQNEAQLEKSRLLSDRFSAERPKGSFSTLEIQRTEQGDSAMYLCASSSEIAGSNTDTQYFGPGTRLTVL.